The 18 T cell receptor beta chains below were found in one sample sequenced in a study of blood T cell repertoires in COVID-19. TCRdb's table, derived via immunoSEQ multiplex PCR, lists solely in-frame clones and lacks some. The sample consists of 65,000 to 90,000 clones, around 83% of them appearing once. The sample taken for sequencing was peripheral blood. Every receptor here comes from a woman of 80 years or more in a cohort sampled during active or convalescent COVID-19.

CDR3 sequence (DNA): TGCGCCAGCAGCCAACCCACCGAGGAGCAGTACTTC. It encodes CASSQPTEEQYF. This chain connects TRBV4-1 to TRBJ2-7; D is unresolved. The CDR3 sequence is 12 residues long. Germline V gives CDR1 MGHRA, CDR2 YSYEKL. V lost 2 bases and J lost 7, with 9 bases in between.

As to this clone: The germline gene is not matched at one end of the junction; a read error may be the cause. The J gene is TRBJ1-2, the V gene TRBV5-1, with D perhaps TRBD1 (5 bases). This CDR3 is 15 amino acids long. Germline CDR1 SGHRS, CDR2 YFSETQ. CDR3 DNA: TGCGCCAGCAGCTGGCAGGGATCCTCTAACTATGACTACACCTTC. This encodes CASSWQGSSNYDYTF.

The chain couples TRBV28 to TRBJ1-5; the D is unclear. Between the trimmed V and J ends, which lost 4 bases and 0 bases, there was a span of 10 bases. Looked up from germline, CDR1 is MDHEN and CDR2 is SYDVKM. This CDR3 is 15 amino acids long. CDR3 amino acids: CASSSPSYSNQPQHF. CDR3 DNA sequence: TGTGCCAGCAGTTCCCCCAGTTATAGCAATCAGCCCCAGCATTTT.

This clone was seen only a few times. This chain joins TRBV28 and TRBJ1-5; 10 bases agree with TRBD1. Germline lookup yields CDR1 MDHEN and CDR2 SYDVKM. V dropped 10 bases and J dropped 4; count of bases not matched to a gene: 10. The CDR3 length is 15 residues. In DNA form, the CDR3 reads TGTGCCACCTCTCCGGGACAGGGGAATAATCAGCCCCAGCATTTT. It is translated as CATSPGQGNNQPQHF.

This clone was counted a few times. The chain is built from TRBV9 and TRBJ2-2, with 11 bases matching TRBD2. CDR1 is SGDLS, CDR2 YYNGEE, per germline. Trimming took 0 bases from V and 0 from J; bases not matched to a gene: 1. The CDR3 spans 17 residues. The CDR3 nucleotides are TGTGCCAGCAGCGTAGGACTAGCGGGAACGAACACCGGGGAGCTGTTTTTT. Translation: CASSVGLAGTNTGELFF.

The chain uses TRBV27 and TRBJ2-7, with D perhaps TRBD1 (6 bases). The CDR3 is 15 amino acids. V was trimmed by 5 bases and J by 3 bases, leaving 17 bases between them. The germline V gene has CDR1 MNHEY and CDR2 SMNVEV (reference sequence). Here the CDR3 reads CASSESGVDVYEQYF. The CDR3 DNA follows: TGTGCCAGCAGTGAGTCAGGGGTAGATGTCTACGAGCAGTACTTC.

The chain couples TRBV18 to TRBJ1-1, with TRBD1 identical over 7 bases. The CDR3 sequence is 14 residues long. With V trimmed by 5 bases and J by 4 bases, 7 bases remained unmatched. Per the germline V gene, CDR1 is KGHSH and CDR2 is LQKENI. In nucleotides, the CDR3 is TGTGCCAGCTCAGAGAGGGGGCTGAGCACTGAAGCTTTCTTT. Protein product: CASSERGLSTEAFF.

The V and J genes are TRBV5-5 and TRBJ2-5, with D possibly TRBD1 on 5 matching bases. The germline gives CDR1 SGHKS, CDR2 YYEKEE (reference sequence). This CDR3 has 14 residues. V gave up 3 bases and J gave up 0 bases, with 9 bases separating them. CDR3 amino acids: CASSSDRNQETQYF. In DNA form, the CDR3 reads TGTGCCAGCAGCTCTGACAGAAACCAAGAGACCCAGTACTTC.

The V and J genes are TRBV28 and TRBJ2-7, with 10 positions matching TRBD2. From germline, CDR1 is MDHEN and CDR2 SYDVKM. Trimming took 5 bases from V and 2 from J; bases not matched to a gene: 3. CDR3 length: 14 residues. CDR3 sequence reads: CASSASGSTYEQYF. The DNA for the CDR3 is TGTGCCAGCAGTGCTAGCGGGAGTACCTACGAGCAGTACTTC. The full variable domain, with the rest looked up from reference TRBV28 and TRBJ2-7, is DVKVTQSSRYLVKRTGEKVFLECVQDMDHENMFWYRQDPGLGLRLIYFSYDVKMKEKGDIPEGYSVSREKKERFSLILESASTNQTSMYLCASSASGSTYEQYFGPGTRLTVT.

The chain joins TRBV2 to TRBJ2-2, with D perhaps matching TRBD1 (5 bases). CDR1 is SNHLY and CDR2 is FYNNEI in the germline V gene. There are 12 residues in the CDR3. The V end was cut by 5 bases, the J end by 6 bases, with 7 bases between. The CDR3 sequence is CASSTGAGELFF. CDR3 coding DNA: TGTGCCAGCAGTACAGGAGCCGGGGAGCTGTTTTTT. The full variable domain, its missing parts supplied by reference TRBV2 and TRBJ2-2, is EPEVTQTPSHQVTQMGQEVILRCVPISNHLYFYWYRQILGQKVEFLVSFYNNEISEKSEIFDDQFSVERPDGSNFTLKIRSTKLEDSAMYFCASSTGAGELFFGEGSRLTVL.

The chain joins TRBV3-1 (or the pseudogene TRBV3-2) to TRBJ1-1; a possible D gene is TRBD1 (5 bases). This CDR3 contains 13 residues. Per the germline V gene, CDR1 is LGHDT and CDR2 is YNNKEL (reference sequence). The V and J ends lost 5 bases and 4 bases respectively, with 11 bases between them. CDR3 bases: TGTGCCAGCAGCAACCGGGGGGGCACTGAAGCTTTCTTT. This codes for CASSNRGGTEAFF.

The V and J genes are TRBV10-1 and TRBJ2-5; tentatively, D is TRBD2 (6 bases). The CDR3 runs to 14 residues. Germline V gene lookup returns CDR1 WNHNN and CDR2 SYGVQD (reference sequence). Trimming stripped 3 bases from V and 4 bases from J, with 12 bases between. The CDR3: CASSDGGIGETQYF. CDR3 sequence (DNA): TGCGCCAGCAGTGATGGGGGGATTGGAGAGACCCAGTACTTC.

This sequence joins TRBV24-1 and TRBJ1-5; the D gene is possibly TRBD1 (6 bases). The CDR3 is 15 residues long. With 4 bases removed from V and 2 bases from J, the gap between germline ends came to 11 bases. Germline CDR1 is KGHDR and CDR2 is SFDVKD. As DNA, the CDR3 is TGTGCCACCAGTGAAGGCAGGGGAGGCAATCAGCCCCAGCATTTT. Translation gives CATSEGRGGNQPQHF.

The CDR3 loop is CASSERQAGGYTF. The CDR3 nucleotides read TGTGCCAGCAGTGAACGACAGGCTGGGGGCTACACCTTC. The genes are TRBV6-1 and TRBJ1-2; possible D gene TRBD1, 6 bases. Trimming left V 2 bases short and J 8 bases short, with 12 bases between. Germline CDR1 and CDR2: MNHNS and SASEGT. This CDR3 comprises 13 residues.

In its sample, this clone was seen a few times. The chain uses TRBV5-1 and TRBJ2-5; perhaps TRBD2 as D (6 bases). This CDR3 has 15 amino acids. Trimming stripped 0 bases from V and 2 bases from J, with 11 bases between. Germline V gives CDR1 SGHRS, CDR2 YFSETQ. In DNA form, the CDR3 reads TGCGCCAGCAGCTTGGCCATTGGAGGGCAAGAGACCCAGTACTTC. Its translation: CASSLAIGGQETQYF.

The genes are TRBV5-1 and TRBJ2-1; the D gene is possibly TRBD2 (5 bases). There are 16 residues in the CDR3. The V and J ends lost 4 bases and 8 bases respectively, with 22 bases between them. Germline-derived CDR1 and CDR2 are SGHRS and YFSETQ. The CDR3 here is CASSPAVGVGFYEQFF. For the CDR3, the DNA is TGCGCCAGCAGCCCGGCCGTCGGGGTCGGTTTTTATGAGCAGTTCTTC.

This chain connects TRBV18 to TRBJ2-7; a possible D gene is TRBD2 (6 bases). Per germline, CDR1 KGHSH and CDR2 LQKENI. Trimming removed 6 bases at V and 5 bases at J, with 20 bases between. The CDR3 totals 15 residues. This CDR3 is CASSPGGESWDEQYF. The CDR3 DNA follows: TGTGCCAGCTCCCCCGGCGGGGAGAGCTGGGACGAGCAGTACTTC.

The genes are TRBV11-2 and TRBJ2-1; TRBD1 aligns across 11 bases. V was pared by 1 base and J by 9 bases, with 5 bases of the junction left unmatched. This CDR3 comprises 15 residues. In germline, CDR1 is SGHAT, CDR2 FQNNGV. The CDR3 DNA follows: TGTGCCAGCAGCTTAGCGGGACAGGGGGTTGGTGAGCAGTTCTTC. This sequence encodes CASSLAGQGVGEQFF. Looking up the rest from reference TRBV11-2 and TRBJ2-1 gives the full variable domain: EAGVAQSPRYKIIEKRQSVAFWCNPISGHATLYWYQQILGQGPKLLIQFQNNGVVDDSQLPKDRFSAERLKGVDSTLKIQPAKLEDSAVYLCASSLAGQGVGEQFFGPGTRLTVL.